This T cell receptor beta chain came from a study of cytomegalovirus exposure and HLA in healthy donors. The length of the CDR3 is 16 residues. Germline values: CDR1 MNHEY, CDR2 SMNVEV (reference sequence). After removal of 1 base from V and 4 bases from J, the junction contained 3 bases not matched to a gene. A multiplex PCR was run with 60 Vbeta primers and 13 Jbeta primers. TCRdb's copy holds only in-frame clones and misses some; the assay was immunoSEQ multiplex PCR. The table records 200,000 to 250,000 clones, under 80% of them present only once. Sequences were obtained from PBMCs. This TCR was sampled from a woman aged 25 to 39 in good health and CMV-seronegative. This chain joins TRBV27 and TRBJ2-1; 11 nucleotides match TRBD2. The CDR3 DNA reads as TGTGCCAGCAGTTTATTAGCGGGAGGGCCTTACAATGAGCAGTTCTTC. The encoded protein is CASSLLAGGPYNEQFF.